This T cell receptor beta chain was documented in a study of naive and memory T cell subsets. Trimming left V 1 base short and J 5 bases short, with 6 bases between. Germline V lookup: CDR1 SEHNR, CDR2 FQNEAQ (reference sequence). The CDR3 is 13 amino acids. A UMI-containing oligonucleotide was joined by 3' ligation to the TCR cDNA template. Reverse transcription used DNase-treated unsorted total RNA, aiming for roughly 1 to 1,100 ng. Study-level points and caveats: TCR transcript changes with activation or differentiation may affect this RNA method.

Four PCR rounds used nested alpha and beta constant region primers plus the SP2 primer. In TCRdb, the 5' RACE reads were re-called with MiXCR into one record per CDR3 protein. The data show roughly 60,000 distinct CDR3 sequences, 7.2% seen once. Note on this clonotype: Antigen: not known.

V is TRBV7-9 and J is TRBJ2-1; D remains ambiguous. The origin of this receptor is a male donor in good health. CDR3 DNA sequence: TGTGCCAGCAGCTTAGACTGGGACAATGAGCAGTTCTTC. This encodes CASSLDWDNEQFF. Looking up the rest from reference TRBV7-9 and TRBJ2-1 gives the full variable domain: DTGVSQNPRHKITKRGQNVTFRCDPISEHNRLYWYRQTLGQGPEFLTYFQNEAQLEKSRLLSDRFSAERPKGSFSTLEIQRTEQGDSAMYLCASSLDWDNEQFFGPGTRLTVL.